The source of this TCR beta chain is a study of cytomegalovirus exposure and HLA in healthy donors. The PCR contained 60 Vbeta and 13 Jbeta primers. TCRdb keeps only in-frame clones here, not all; method: immunoSEQ multiplex PCR. This table holds 180,000 or so clones, roughly 82% found once. Germline values: CDR1 SQVTM, CDR2 ANQGSEA. Trimming stripped 3 bases from V and 2 bases from J, with 17 bases between. CDR3 length: 15 residues. The V and J genes are TRBV29-1 and TRBJ2-7, with D unclear. This receptor was taken from a man aged 40-50 years in good health and CMV-seronegative. Material for sequencing was PBMCs. DNA for the CDR3: TGCAGCGTTGAGAGGCTGTCTTTCCAAACCTACGAGCAGTACTTC. Translation gives CSVERLSFQTYEQYF.